This is a list of T cell receptor beta chains from one sample in a study of CD8 T cells in Susac syndrome. A single record per CDR3 protein comes from TCRdb applying MiXCR to the immunoSEQ multiplex PCR reads. The table records tens of thousands of distinct CDR3 sequences, approximately 94% of them present only once. The sample was CD4+ T cells from PBMCs. The receptors here all came from a human donor with Susac syndrome. Both conserved end residues are part of each CDR3. A D gene is named only where the DNA matches it firmly. Some rows have no size entry. The others give once, few or many, or a class for an expanded clone.

clone_size: once; v_call: TRBV28; d_call: .; j_call: TRBJ2-2; cdr3_nt: TGTGCCAGCAGTTTATTACAGGGGGAGCTGTTTTTT; cdr3_aa: CASSLLQGELFF
clone_size: .; v_call: TRBV19; d_call: TRBD1; j_call: TRBJ2-2; cdr3_nt: TGTGCCAGTAGCTCGACAGGGCCCGGGGAGCTGTTTTTT; cdr3_aa: CASSSTGPGELFF
clone_size: .; v_call: TRBV19; d_call: .; j_call: TRBJ1-6; cdr3_nt: TGTGCCAGTAGTCCACCGGGACAAGGTCCTGCGGCCCTCCACTTT; cdr3_aa: CASSPPGQGPAALHF
clone_size: .; v_call: TRBV3-1; d_call: .; j_call: TRBJ2-1; cdr3_nt: TGTGCCAGCAGCCAAGTCGTGTCCTTAGCCAATGAGCAGTTCTTC; cdr3_aa: CASSQVVSLANEQFF
clone_size: .; v_call: TRBV7-2; d_call: TRBD2; j_call: TRBJ2-2; cdr3_nt: TGTGCCAGCAGCTCAGGAACTAGCGGGCGAACCGGGGAGCTGTTTTTT; cdr3_aa: CASSSGTSGRTGELFF
clone_size: .; v_call: TRBV5-1; d_call: TRBD1; j_call: TRBJ1-1; cdr3_nt: TGCGCCAGCACCATTGACAGGGTTGACACTGAAGCTTTCTTT; cdr3_aa: CASTIDRVDTEAFF
clone_size: once; v_call: TRBV19; d_call: TRBD2; j_call: TRBJ2-3; cdr3_nt: TGTGCCAGTAGAATGAGCGGGAGAGGTGGCACAGATACGCAGTATTTT; cdr3_aa: CASRMSGRGGTDTQYF
clone_size: .; v_call: TRBV20-1; d_call: .; j_call: TRBJ2-7; cdr3_nt: TGCAGTGCTAGAGATCCGACTGGCTCCTACGAGCAGTACTTC; cdr3_aa: CSARDPTGSYEQYF
clone_size: .; v_call: TRBV7-9; d_call: .; j_call: TRBJ2-3; cdr3_nt: TGTGCCAGCAGCTTAGGTGTCGGAAACACAGATACGCAGTATTTT; cdr3_aa: CASSLGVGNTDTQYF
clone_size: .; v_call: TRBV15; d_call: .; j_call: TRBJ2-1; cdr3_nt: TGTGCCACCAGCCCTGGAGAACAAGAGCAGTTCTTC; cdr3_aa: CATSPGEQEQFF
clone_size: .; v_call: TRBV18; d_call: TRBD1; j_call: TRBJ2-5; cdr3_nt: TGTGCCAGCTCTCAGGGGGCGGTCGAGACCCAGTACTTC; cdr3_aa: CASSQGAVETQYF
clone_size: .; v_call: TRBV7-8; d_call: TRBD2; j_call: TRBJ2-5; cdr3_nt: TGTGCCAGCAGTTATGGACTAGCGGGGGTCGAGACCCAGTACTTC; cdr3_aa: CASSYGLAGVETQYF
clone_size: .; v_call: TRBV12-3/TRBV12-4; d_call: .; j_call: TRBJ1-1; cdr3_nt: TGTGCCAGCAGTCCGACCCAGGGAATCGCGCATGAAGCTTTCTTT; cdr3_aa: CASSPTQGIAHEAFF
clone_size: .; v_call: TRBV7-9; d_call: TRBD1; j_call: TRBJ2-1; cdr3_nt: TGTGCCAGCGGCCACAGGGGACCTTACAATGAGCAGTTCTTC; cdr3_aa: CASGHRGPYNEQFF
clone_size: .; v_call: TRBV7-9; d_call: .; j_call: TRBJ2-1; cdr3_nt: TGTGCCACTTTCGCGAGCTCCTACAATGAGCAGTTCTTC; cdr3_aa: CATFASSYNEQFF
clone_size: .; v_call: TRBV10-3; d_call: .; j_call: TRBJ2-7; cdr3_nt: TGTGCCATCAGTGAGTCGAGGGGGTCCTACGAGCAGTACTTC; cdr3_aa: CAISESRGSYEQYF
clone_size: .; v_call: TRBV5-6; d_call: .; j_call: TRBJ2-2; cdr3_nt: TGTGCCAGCAGCTTGGGGCTCCGTTTCACCGGGGAGCTGTTTTTT; cdr3_aa: CASSLGLRFTGELFF
clone_size: few; v_call: TRBV14; d_call: .; j_call: TRBJ2-1; cdr3_nt: TGTGCCAGCAGCCACGGACCATATACCTACAATGAGCAGTTCTTC; cdr3_aa: CASSHGPYTYNEQFF
clone_size: .; v_call: TRBV19; d_call: .; j_call: TRBJ1-1; cdr3_nt: TGTGCCAGTAGTTCTCGCGGGACGGTCCAATCCTCCACTGAAGCTTTCTTT; cdr3_aa: CASSSRGTVQSSTEAFF
clone_size: .; v_call: TRBV28; d_call: .; j_call: TRBJ1-5; cdr3_nt: TGTGCCAGCAGTTCACAGGGCCCGAAAGTGCCCCAGCATTTT; cdr3_aa: CASSSQGPKVPQHF
clone_size: .; v_call: TRBV27; d_call: TRBD1; j_call: TRBJ1-2; cdr3_nt: TGTGCCAGCAGTTCCGACAGGGATTGGGGCTACACCTTC; cdr3_aa: CASSSDRDWGYTF
clone_size: once; v_call: TRBV7-2; d_call: .; j_call: TRBJ1-1; cdr3_nt: TGTGCCAGCAGCTCCCGGCCCAGAGCCGGCGCTGAAGCTTTCTTT; cdr3_aa: CASSSRPRAGAEAFF
clone_size: .; v_call: TRBV5-1; d_call: .; j_call: TRBJ2-3; cdr3_nt: TGCGCCAGCACAACGGACGGCACAGATACGCAGTATTTT; cdr3_aa: CASTTDGTDTQYF
clone_size: .; v_call: TRBV20-1; d_call: .; j_call: TRBJ1-1; cdr3_nt: TGCAGTGCTAACGATCCGCGCCGACGGGACACTGAAGCTTTCTTT; cdr3_aa: CSANDPRRRDTEAFF
clone_size: once; v_call: TRBV5-6; d_call: TRBD1; j_call: TRBJ2-7; cdr3_nt: TGTGCCAGCAGCACTATGGGACAGGGAGATTACGAGCAGTACTTC; cdr3_aa: CASSTMGQGDYEQYF
clone_size: .; v_call: TRBV19; d_call: .; j_call: TRBJ1-1; cdr3_nt: TGTGCCAGTAGAGGGTTGGGGGGCCCGAGGAAGGACACTGAAGCTTTCTTT; cdr3_aa: CASRGLGGPRKDTEAFF
clone_size: .; v_call: TRBV28; d_call: .; j_call: TRBJ1-4; cdr3_nt: TGTGCCAGCAGTTTAACTGGGACAACTAATGAAAAACTGTTTTTT; cdr3_aa: CASSLTGTTNEKLFF
clone_size: .; v_call: TRBV5-1; d_call: .; j_call: TRBJ1-3; cdr3_nt: TGCGCCAGCAGCTTGGATGGACAGCGCGGCCAAGGAAACACCATATATTTT; cdr3_aa: CASSLDGQRGQGNTIYF
clone_size: .; v_call: TRBV6-2/TRBV6-3; d_call: .; j_call: TRBJ2-7; cdr3_nt: TGTGCCAGCAGCTTGCCTCCCTACGAGCAGTACTTC; cdr3_aa: CASSLPPYEQYF
clone_size: .; v_call: TRBV7-9; d_call: TRBD1; j_call: TRBJ2-3; cdr3_nt: TGTGCCTACCCCCTGGTACAGGGGGCAGTTGGCGCACACACAGATACGCAGTATTTT; cdr3_aa: CAYPLVQGAVGAHTDTQYF
clone_size: once; v_call: TRBV19; d_call: TRBD2; j_call: TRBJ2-1; cdr3_nt: TGTGCCAGTAGTAAAGAGGGACTAGTCCTGGCTGAGCAGTTCTTC; cdr3_aa: CASSKEGLVLAEQFF
clone_size: .; v_call: TRBV29-1; d_call: TRBD2; j_call: TRBJ2-3; cdr3_nt: TGCAGCGTGAAGGAGGACCGGGGACTAGCGAATAACGCAGATACGCAGTATTTT; cdr3_aa: CSVKEDRGLANNADTQYF
clone_size: .; v_call: TRBV12-5; d_call: TRBD2; j_call: TRBJ2-5; cdr3_nt: TGTGCTAGTGGTTTGGTACCCGGGACTAGCGGGTTGCAAGAGACCCAGTACTTC; cdr3_aa: CASGLVPGTSGLQETQYF
clone_size: .; v_call: TRBV7-2; d_call: TRBD1; j_call: TRBJ1-5; cdr3_nt: TGTGCCAGCAGCCGGACAGGAGACAACTTATCGCCCCAGCATTTT; cdr3_aa: CASSRTGDNLSPQHF
clone_size: .; v_call: TRBV11-2; d_call: .; j_call: TRBJ1-2; cdr3_nt: TGTGCCAGCAGCTTAGTTAGTGAGGACAGACGCTACACCTTC; cdr3_aa: CASSLVSEDRRYTF
clone_size: .; v_call: TRBV6-2/TRBV6-3; d_call: .; j_call: TRBJ1-4; cdr3_nt: TGTGCCAGCAGTTACGAGCAGGATGAAAAACTGTTTTTT; cdr3_aa: CASSYEQDEKLFF
clone_size: .; v_call: TRBV9; d_call: .; j_call: TRBJ2-5; cdr3_nt: TGTGCCAGCAGCGTAGGGGACTTTGAACAAGAGACCCAGTACTTC; cdr3_aa: CASSVGDFEQETQYF
clone_size: .; v_call: TRBV20-1; d_call: .; j_call: TRBJ2-7; cdr3_nt: TGCAGTGCTAGTTCTCCGGGCGACTACGAGCAGTACTTC; cdr3_aa: CSASSPGDYEQYF
clone_size: .; v_call: TRBV19; d_call: .; j_call: TRBJ1-5; cdr3_nt: TGTGCCAGTAGAATCGGGGGGAATCAGCCCCAGCATTTT; cdr3_aa: CASRIGGNQPQHF
clone_size: .; v_call: TRBV28; d_call: TRBD2; j_call: TRBJ2-5; cdr3_nt: TGTGCCAGCACCAACGGGGGGGCTGGTCAGGAGACCCAGTACTTC; cdr3_aa: CASTNGGAGQETQYF
clone_size: .; v_call: TRBV6-5; d_call: .; j_call: TRBJ2-1; cdr3_nt: TGTGCCAGCACGGAGCGGGCATCCTACAATGAGCAGTTCTTC; cdr3_aa: CASTERASYNEQFF
clone_size: few; v_call: TRBV28; d_call: TRBD1; j_call: TRBJ1-5; cdr3_nt: TGTGCCAGCAGTTTGGGAGGGACAGGGGGTCAGCCCCAGCATTTT; cdr3_aa: CASSLGGTGGQPQHF
clone_size: .; v_call: TRBV20-1; d_call: .; j_call: TRBJ1-5; cdr3_nt: TGCAGTGCTAGCGGGGGGCGCGGTCAGCCCCAGCATTTT; cdr3_aa: CSASGGRGQPQHF
clone_size: .; v_call: TRBV12-3/TRBV12-4; d_call: .; j_call: TRBJ2-2; cdr3_nt: TGTGCCAGCAGTCTCAGGGGTTCGGGCACCGGGGAGCTGTTTTTT; cdr3_aa: CASSLRGSGTGELFF
clone_size: .; v_call: TRBV15; d_call: .; j_call: TRBJ1-1; cdr3_nt: TGTGCCACCAGCAGAGATCCACGGGACACTGAAGCTTTCTTT; cdr3_aa: CATSRDPRDTEAFF
clone_size: .; v_call: TRBV5-1; d_call: .; j_call: TRBJ1-2; cdr3_nt: TGCGCCAGCAGCTTGGGGAGCCTCGGCGGCTACACCTTC; cdr3_aa: CASSLGSLGGYTF